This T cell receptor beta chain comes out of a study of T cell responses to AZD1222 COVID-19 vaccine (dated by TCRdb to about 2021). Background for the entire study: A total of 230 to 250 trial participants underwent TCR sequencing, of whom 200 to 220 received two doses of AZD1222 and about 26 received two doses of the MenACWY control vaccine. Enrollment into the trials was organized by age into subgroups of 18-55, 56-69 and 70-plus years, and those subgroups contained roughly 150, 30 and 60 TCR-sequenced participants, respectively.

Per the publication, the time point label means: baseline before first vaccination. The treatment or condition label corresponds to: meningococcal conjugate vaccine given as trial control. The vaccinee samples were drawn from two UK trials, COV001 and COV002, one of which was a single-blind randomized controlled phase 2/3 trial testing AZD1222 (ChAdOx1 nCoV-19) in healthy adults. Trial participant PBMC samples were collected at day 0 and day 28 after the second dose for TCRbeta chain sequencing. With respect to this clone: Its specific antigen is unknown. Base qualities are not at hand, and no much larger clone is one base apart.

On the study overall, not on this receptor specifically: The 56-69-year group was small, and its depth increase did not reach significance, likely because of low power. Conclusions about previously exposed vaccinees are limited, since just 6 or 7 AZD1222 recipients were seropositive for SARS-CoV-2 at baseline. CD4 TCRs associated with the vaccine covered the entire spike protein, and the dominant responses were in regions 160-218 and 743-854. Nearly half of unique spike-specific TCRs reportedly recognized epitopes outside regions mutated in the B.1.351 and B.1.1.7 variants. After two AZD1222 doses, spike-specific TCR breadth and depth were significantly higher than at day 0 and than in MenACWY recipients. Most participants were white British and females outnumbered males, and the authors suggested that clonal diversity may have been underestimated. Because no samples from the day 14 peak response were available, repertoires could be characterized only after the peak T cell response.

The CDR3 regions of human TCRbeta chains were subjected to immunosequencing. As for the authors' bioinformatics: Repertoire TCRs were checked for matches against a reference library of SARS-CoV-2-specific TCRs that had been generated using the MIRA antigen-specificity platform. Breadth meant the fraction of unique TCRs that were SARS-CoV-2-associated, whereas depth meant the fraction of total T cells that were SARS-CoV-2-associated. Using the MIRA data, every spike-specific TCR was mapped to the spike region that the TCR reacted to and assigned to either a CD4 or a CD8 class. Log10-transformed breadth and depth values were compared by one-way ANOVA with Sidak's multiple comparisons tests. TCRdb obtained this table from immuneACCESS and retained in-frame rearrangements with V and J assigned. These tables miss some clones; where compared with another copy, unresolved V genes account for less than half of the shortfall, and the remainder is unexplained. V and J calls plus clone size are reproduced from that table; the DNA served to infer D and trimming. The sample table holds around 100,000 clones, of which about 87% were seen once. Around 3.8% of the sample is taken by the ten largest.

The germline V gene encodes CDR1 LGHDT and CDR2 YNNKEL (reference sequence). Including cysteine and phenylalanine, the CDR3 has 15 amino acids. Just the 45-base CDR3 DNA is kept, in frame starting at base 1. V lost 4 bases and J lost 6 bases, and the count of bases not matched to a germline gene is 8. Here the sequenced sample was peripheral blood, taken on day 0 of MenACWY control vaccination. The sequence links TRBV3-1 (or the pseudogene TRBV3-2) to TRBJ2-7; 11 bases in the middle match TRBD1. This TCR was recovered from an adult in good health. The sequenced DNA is TGTGCCAGCAGCCCCCTCCCCGGGACAGGGGGCGAGCAGTACTTC. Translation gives CASSPLPGTGGEQYF.